The 32 T cell receptor beta chains below come from one sample, sequenced in a study of Ad26.COV2.S vaccination and SARS-CoV-2 variants. Profiled with immunoSEQ multiplex PCR; TCRdb holds only in-frame clones, not every one. The table includes some 350,000 clones, 75% to 90% detected once. Treatment noted: approximately 18 received Ad26.COV2.S at low or high dose, single or two shots; several received placebo; per-sample allocation not given. The samples were gathered on day 63 after the first injection of vaccine or placebo. Sequences were derived from peripheral blood, sampled in a trial of Ad26.COV2.S vaccine versus placebo. These receptors originate from a person between 18 and 59 years old who received the Ad26.COV2.S COVID-19 vaccine or a placebo.

J is TRBJ1-1 and V is TRBV3-1 (or the pseudogene TRBV3-2), with TRBD1 matching 9 bases. CDR3 length: 15 residues. Per germline, CDR1 LGHDT and CDR2 YNNKEL (reference sequence). V was pared by 5 bases and J by 6 bases, with 10 bases of the junction left unmatched. The CDR3 reads CASSWTGTGISEAFF. DNA of the CDR3: TGTGCCAGCAGCTGGACCGGGACAGGGATCTCTGAAGCTTTCTTT.

This clone was counted a single time. The DNA for the CDR3 is TGTGCCAGCAGTCGGACTAGCCTGTTCACAGATACGCAGTATTTT. Residues: CASSRTSLFTDTQYF. The V gene is TRBV28, the J gene TRBJ2-3; 8 bases fit TRBD2. The V gene end was trimmed by 5 bases and the J gene end by 2 bases; junction bases not matched to a gene: 6. CDR1 is MDHEN, CDR2 SYDVKM, per germline. This CDR3 has 15 residues. Supplemented by reference TRBV28 and TRBJ2-3, the full variable domain reads DVKVTQSSRYLVKRTGEKVFLECVQDMDHENMFWYRQDPGLGLRLIYFSYDVKMKEKGDIPEGYSVSREKKERFSLILESASTNQTSMYLCASSRTSLFTDTQYFGPGTRLTVL.

The rearrangement joins TRBV29-1 to TRBJ1-1, with D unresolved. Trimming stripped 4 bases from V and 8 bases from J, with 11 bases between. Germline V gene lookup returns CDR1 SQVTM and CDR2 ANQGSEA. This CDR3 has 11 amino acids. DNA for the CDR3: TGCAGCGTTGCAGTTTTCGAGGAAGCTTTCTTT. The encoded protein is CSVAVFEEAFF.

The rearrangement joins TRBV10-1 to TRBJ2-3; 8 nucleotides agree with TRBD1. The CDR3 has 16 residues. CDR1 WNHNN and CDR2 SYGVQD come from the germline V gene (reference sequence). V lost 2 bases, J lost 0 bases, and 4 bases stayed unmatched. CDR3 region: CASSEGGTGSTDTQYF. The CDR3 DNA follows: TGCGCCAGCAGTGAGGGAGGGACAGGCAGCACAGATACGCAGTATTTT.

The chain recombines TRBV5-4 with TRBJ2-1; D not certain. CDR3 size: 13 residues. Per the germline V gene, CDR1 is SGHNT and CDR2 is YYREEE (reference sequence). With 0 bases removed from V and 6 bases from J, the gap between germline ends came to 7 bases. The DNA for the CDR3 is TGTGCCAGCAGCTTGGGCGGATCCAATGAGCAGTTCTTC. Amino acid sequence: CASSLGGSNEQFF.

The rearrangement links TRBV27 to TRBJ1-2; possibly TRBD1 for D (6 bases). The CDR3 is made up of 14 amino acids. V was trimmed by 0 bases and J by 8 bases, leaving 13 bases between them. Per germline, CDR1 MNHEY and CDR2 SMNVEV (reference sequence). The DNA for the CDR3 is TGTGCCAGCAGTTTATCGGACAGTTCCTTCGGCTACACCTTC. Amino acid sequence: CASSLSDSSFGYTF.

V usage is TRBV24-1 and J usage is TRBJ2-1; D may be TRBD2 (7 bases). The CDR3 runs to 15 residues. From germline, CDR1 is KGHDR and CDR2 SFDVKD. Trimming cost V 4 bases and J 5 bases, with 14 bases left between them. The CDR3 nucleotides read TGTGCCACCAGTGAAAGGGGGGGCAAAAACAATGAGCAGTTCTTC. Amino acid sequence: CATSERGGKNNEQFF.

Written as DNA, the CDR3 is TGTGCCAGCAGCTTAGTGGGGGGGCCTCAGCCCCAGCATTTT. This gives the protein CASSLVGGPQPQHF. The V call is TRBV7-9, the J call TRBJ1-5, with D perhaps TRBD1 (6 bases). The CDR3 length is 14 residues. Germline V gene sequence: CDR1 SEHNR, CDR2 FQNEAQ (reference sequence). Trimming removed 1 base at V and 6 bases at J, with 10 bases between.

V gene TRBV9 combines with J gene TRBJ1-2, with D perhaps TRBD1 (5 bases). Germline loops: CDR1 SGDLS, CDR2 YYNGEE. The CDR3 extends over 15 amino acids. Trimming left V 3 bases short and J 4 bases short, with 16 bases between. The CDR3 spells CASSAQTVLGYGYTF. The CDR3 nucleotides are TGTGCCAGCAGCGCCCAGACAGTGCTAGGCTATGGCTACACCTTC.

The rearrangement uses TRBV7-2 and TRBJ2-1; D unresolved. The germline gives CDR1 SGHTA, CDR2 FQGNSA. This CDR3 contains 15 residues. V was clipped by 5 bases and J by 1 base, with 12 bases between them. The CDR3 loop reads CASSHSSRSYNEQFF. CDR3 bases: TGTGCCAGCAGCCATAGTTCCCGTTCCTACAATGAGCAGTTCTTC.

The chain has TRBV27 and TRBJ1-1; D is unresolved. Germline CDR1 reads MNHEY; CDR2 reads SMNVEV (reference sequence). V was pared by 8 bases and J by 12 bases, with 22 bases between. This CDR3 comprises 13 residues. The CDR3 region is CASGTGLFSRTFF. The CDR3, as DNA: TGTGCCAGCGGAACCGGACTCTTCTCGAGGACTTTCTTT.

This clone showed up just a few times. The chain joins TRBV21-1 to TRBJ1-6; the table's TRBD1 call for D was not verified on the DNA. TRBV21-1 is noted as a pseudogene. This CDR3 has 13 amino acids. DNA for the CDR3: TGTGCCAGTGAGGGCAGGGGGCGTTCACCCCTCCACTTT. It encodes CASEGRGRSPLHF.

The V gene is TRBV7-9, the J gene TRBJ1-2, with D possibly being TRBD1 (6 bases). Germline lookup yields CDR1 SEHNR and CDR2 FQNEAQ (reference sequence). The CDR3 is 15 residues long. With 4 bases removed from V and 0 bases from J, the gap between germline ends came to 12 bases. The CDR3 is CASSSGTLTNYGYTF. CDR3 nucleotide sequence: TGTGCCAGCAGCTCCGGGACACTAACTAACTATGGCTACACCTTC.

The chain recombines TRBV9 with TRBJ2-5; TRBD1 is a possible D gene (5 bases). Trimming left V 4 bases short and J 5 bases short, with 12 bases between. Germline V gene data show CDR1 as SGDLS and CDR2 as YYNGEE. This CDR3 spans 13 amino acids. CDR3 bases: TGTGCCAGCAGCTTAGACAGCCACGAGACCCAGTACTTC. It translates to CASSLDSHETQYF.

The chain links TRBV18 to TRBJ2-1; 8 positions match TRBD1. The CDR3 length is 13 residues. J lost 7 bases, V lost 8 bases, and 7 bases had no gene match. Germline V CDR1 and CDR2: KGHSH, LQKENI. The CDR3 spells CASGQGDGNEQFF. In DNA, the CDR3 is TGTGCCAGCGGACAGGGAGATGGGAATGAGCAGTTCTTC.

The chain has TRBV4-1 and TRBJ2-5; D uncertain. The germline V and J ends were trimmed by 0 bases and 9 bases, with 14 bases remaining between them. CDR3 length equals 14 residues. The germline gives CDR1 MGHRA, CDR2 YSYEKL. The CDR3 sequence is CASSQDQWLRAQYF. CDR3 nucleotide sequence: TGCGCCAGCAGCCAAGATCAGTGGCTGCGCGCCCAGTACTTC.

The chain has TRBV27 and TRBJ2-1, with 7 bases lining up with TRBD1. This CDR3 has 13 amino acids. In germline, CDR1 is MNHEY, CDR2 SMNVEV (reference sequence). Unmatched junction bases numbered 7, after V lost 8 bases and J lost 6 bases. The CDR3 DNA is TGTGCCAGCCTTAGACAGGGCGGCAATGAGCAGTTCTTC. This gives the protein CASLRQGGNEQFF.

The V call is TRBV7-2, the J call TRBJ1-1; TRBD1 might be the D (6 bases). The V gene's germline CDR1 is SGHTA and CDR2 FQGNSA. The CDR3 runs 18 residues. V was pared by 1 base and J by 3 bases, with 21 bases between. CDR3 loop: CASSLEETGFKSYTEAFF. Here the CDR3 DNA reads TGTGCCAGCAGCTTAGAAGAGACAGGATTCAAATCCTACACTGAAGCTTTCTTT.

The chain is built from TRBV11-3 and TRBJ2-1, with 10 positions matching TRBD2. The CDR3 consists of 14 residues. V lost 5 bases and J lost 6; bases outside the gene matches: 4. Germline CDR1 and CDR2: SGHNT and YENEEA. In DNA form, the CDR3 reads TGTGCCAGCAGCCCACTAGCGGGACCCAATGAGCAGTTCTTC. Translation: CASSPLAGPNEQFF.

J is TRBJ2-7 and V is TRBV7-9; unclear D gene. Germline V CDR1 and CDR2: SEHNR, FQNEAQ (reference sequence). V shed 2 bases and J shed 1 base, with 12 bases lying between them. This CDR3 contains 15 residues. Here the CDR3 reads CASSLLLHGSYEQYF. Here the CDR3 DNA reads TGTGCCAGCAGCTTACTTCTGCACGGTTCCTACGAGCAGTACTTC.

This sequence joins TRBV12-2 and TRBJ1-2; the D call TRBD1 from the table was never checked on the DNA. TRBV12-2 is termed a pseudogene. This CDR3 contains 15 residues. The CDR3, as DNA: TGTGCAAGTCGCTTAGGGGCTTGGGCTGGCTATGGCTACACCTTC. It yields the protein CASRLGAWAGYGYTF.

The chain links TRBV5-4 to TRBJ2-6; D may be TRBD2 (5 bases). There are 18 residues in the CDR3. Per germline, CDR1 SGHNT and CDR2 YYREEE (reference sequence). The V and J ends lost 0 bases and 1 base respectively, with 14 bases between them. The CDR3 nucleotides read TGTGCCAGCAGCTTGGATATCGGGAACCCATCTGGGGCCAACGTCCTGACTTTC. Residues: CASSLDIGNPSGANVLTF.

Turning to this clone: The sample has other DNA sequences that encode this CDR3 too. The chain has TRBV5-1 and TRBJ1-1; perhaps TRBD1 as D (6 bases). Trimming removed 4 bases at V and 1 base at J, with 11 bases between. Germline-derived CDR1 and CDR2 are SGHRS and YFSETQ. The CDR3 extends over 14 amino acids. The CDR3: CASSNGQPNTEAFF. CDR3 bases: TGCGCCAGCAGCAATGGACAGCCGAACACTGAAGCTTTCTTT.

This chain links TRBV6-2 or TRBV6-3 with TRBJ2-7, with 8 bases fitting TRBD2. Germline loops: CDR1 MNHEY, CDR2 SVGEGT. Trimming removed 2 bases from V and 2 bases from J; junction bases left unmatched: 2. The CDR3 runs to 14 residues. In DNA form, the CDR3 reads TGTGCCAGCAGTTACCCGGGACTAGCCTACGAGCAGTACGTC. This sequence encodes CASSYPGLAYEQYV.

This chain uses TRBV28 with TRBJ2-7, with 8 nucleotides matching TRBD1. Germline V gene lookup returns CDR1 MDHEN and CDR2 SYDVKM. After removal of 2 bases from V and 2 bases from J, the junction contained 5 bases not matched to a gene. The CDR3 is 15 amino acids. The chain's CDR3 is CASSLTGQVAYEQYF. In DNA, the CDR3 is TGTGCCAGCAGTTTAACGGGACAGGTAGCCTACGAGCAGTACTTC.

The rearrangement links TRBV6-1 to TRBJ2-3; perhaps TRBD1 as D (6 bases). V gave up 10 bases and J gave up 2 bases, with 19 bases separating them. Looked up from germline, CDR1 is MNHNS and CDR2 is SASEGT. There are 15 residues in the CDR3. CDR3 bases: TGTGCCACTCCGCCGGGACAAGCAATCACAGATACGCAGTATTTT. Residues: CATPPGQAITDTQYF.

The chain has TRBV4-3 and TRBJ1-1; D not certain. The CDR3 spans 16 residues. Trimming took off 4 bases at V and 0 bases at J, with 15 bases between the two ends. Germline CDR1 reads LGHNA; CDR2 reads YSLEER. The CDR3 protein is CASSRWTEPLNTEAFF. The CDR3 nucleotides read TGCGCCAGCAGCCGATGGACGGAGCCCTTGAACACTGAAGCTTTCTTT.

V usage is TRBV16 and J usage is TRBJ1-4, with D unclear. The CDR3 runs to 14 residues. Trimming removed 1 base from V and 8 bases from J, with 11 bases in between. Germline V CDR1 and CDR2: KGHSY, FQNENV. CDR3 loop: CASSQYVRGEKLFF. The DNA for the CDR3 is TGTGCCAGCAGCCAATATGTTCGAGGCGAAAAACTGTTTTTT.

The V call is TRBV18, the J call TRBJ2-1; possibly TRBD1 for D (5 bases). Germline CDR1 is KGHSH and CDR2 is LQKENI. The CDR3 sequence is 15 residues long. Trimming took off 2 bases at V and 5 bases at J, with 13 bases between the two ends. CDR3 DNA sequence: TGTGCCAGCTCACCAGACCTCACAGGCGACAATGAGCAGTTCTTC. Residues: CASSPDLTGDNEQFF.

The chain has TRBV4-1 and TRBJ2-1, with 10 bases that match TRBD2. Germline loops: CDR1 MGHRA, CDR2 YSYEKL. The CDR3 consists of 17 residues. The V gene end was trimmed by 4 bases and the J gene end by 5 bases; junction bases not matched to a gene: 11. The DNA of the CDR3 is TGCGCCAGCAGCCCCCAGCCCACTAGCGGGGCAGACAATGAGCAGTTCTTC. Amino acids: CASSPQPTSGADNEQFF.

The rearrangement uses TRBV18 and TRBJ2-1, with D uncertain. V shed 3 bases and J shed 4 bases, with 7 bases lying between them. The CDR3 extends over 13 amino acids. The germline gives CDR1 KGHSH, CDR2 LQKENI. CDR3 protein: CASSPVVYNEQFF. For the CDR3, the DNA is TGTGCCAGCTCACCGGTTGTTTACAATGAGCAGTTCTTC. The entire variable domain, with the rest obtained from reference TRBV18 and TRBJ2-1, is as follows: NAGVMQNPRHLVRRRGQEARLRCSPMKGHSHVYWYRQLPEEGLKFMVYLQKENIIDESGMPKERFSAEFPKEGPSILRIQQVVRGDSAAYFCASSPVVYNEQFFGPGTRLTVL.

This clone was seen a single time. This sequence joins TRBV18 and TRBJ1-6; D is perhaps TRBD1 (5 bases). Trimming pared 2 bases from V and 7 bases from J, leaving 12 bases between. CDR1 and CDR2 from the germline V gene are KGHSH and LQKENI. The CDR3 spans 15 residues. CDR3 nucleotides: TGTGCCAGCTCACCAGAGGGTACAGGAAATTCACCCCTCCACTTT. The encoded protein is CASSPEGTGNSPLHF.